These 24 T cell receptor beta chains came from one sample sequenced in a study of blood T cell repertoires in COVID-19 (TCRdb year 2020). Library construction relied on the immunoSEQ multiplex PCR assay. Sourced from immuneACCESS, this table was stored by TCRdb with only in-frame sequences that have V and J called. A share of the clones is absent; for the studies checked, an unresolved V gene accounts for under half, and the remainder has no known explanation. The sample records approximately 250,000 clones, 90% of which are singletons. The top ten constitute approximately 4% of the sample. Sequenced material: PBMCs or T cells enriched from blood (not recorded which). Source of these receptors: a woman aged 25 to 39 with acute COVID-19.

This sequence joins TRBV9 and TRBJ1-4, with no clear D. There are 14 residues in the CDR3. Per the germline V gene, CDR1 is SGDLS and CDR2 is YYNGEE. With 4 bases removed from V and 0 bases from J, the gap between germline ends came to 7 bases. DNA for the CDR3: TGTGCCAGCAGCCCCGGTGCAACTAATGAAAAACTGTTTTTT. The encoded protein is CASSPGATNEKLFF.

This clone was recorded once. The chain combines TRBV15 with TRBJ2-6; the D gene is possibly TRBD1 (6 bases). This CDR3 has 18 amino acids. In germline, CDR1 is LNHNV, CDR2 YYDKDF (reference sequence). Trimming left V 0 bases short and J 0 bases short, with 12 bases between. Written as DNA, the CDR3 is TGTGCCACCAGCAGAGATGACAGGACCGCCTCTGGGGCCAACGTCCTGACTTTC. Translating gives CATSRDDRTASGANVLTF.

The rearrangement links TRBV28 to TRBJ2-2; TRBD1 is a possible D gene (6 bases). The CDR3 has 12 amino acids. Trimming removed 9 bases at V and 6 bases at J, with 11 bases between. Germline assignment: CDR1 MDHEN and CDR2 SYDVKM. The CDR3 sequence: CASYRAAGELFF. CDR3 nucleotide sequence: TGTGCCAGTTACAGGGCAGCCGGGGAGCTGTTTTTT.

CDR3 sequence: CASSLGAGTEAFF. In nucleotides, the CDR3 is TGTGCCAGCTCCCTAGGGGCAGGCACTGAAGCTTTCTTT. J is TRBJ1-1 and V is TRBV18, with a tentative D call TRBD1 (5 bases). CDR1 and CDR2 from the germline V gene are KGHSH and LQKENI. The CDR3 sequence is 13 residues long. With 6 bases removed from V and 4 bases from J, the gap between germline ends came to 12 bases.

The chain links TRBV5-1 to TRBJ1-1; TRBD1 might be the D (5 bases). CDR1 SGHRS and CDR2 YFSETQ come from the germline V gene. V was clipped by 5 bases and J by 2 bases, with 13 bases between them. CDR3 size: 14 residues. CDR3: CASRRGWENTEAFF. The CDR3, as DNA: TGCGCCAGCAGACGGGGGTGGGAAAACACTGAAGCTTTCTTT.

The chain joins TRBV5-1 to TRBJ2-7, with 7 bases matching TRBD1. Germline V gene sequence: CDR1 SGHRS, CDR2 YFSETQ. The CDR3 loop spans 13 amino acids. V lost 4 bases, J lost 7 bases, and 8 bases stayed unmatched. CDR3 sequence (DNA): TGCGCCAGCAGCCCCGGACAGGCTGGGGAGCAGTACTTC. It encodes CASSPGQAGEQYF.

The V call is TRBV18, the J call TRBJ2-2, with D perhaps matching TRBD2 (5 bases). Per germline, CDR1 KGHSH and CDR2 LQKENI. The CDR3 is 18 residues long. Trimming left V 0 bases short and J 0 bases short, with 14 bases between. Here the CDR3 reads CASSPPNRVGANTGELFF. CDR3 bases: TGTGCCAGCTCACCACCGAACAGAGTCGGGGCGAACACCGGGGAGCTGTTTTTT.

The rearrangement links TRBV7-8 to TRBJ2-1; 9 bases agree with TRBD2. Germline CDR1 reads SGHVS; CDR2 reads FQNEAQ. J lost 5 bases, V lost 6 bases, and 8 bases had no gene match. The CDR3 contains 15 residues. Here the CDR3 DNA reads TGTGCCAGCAGATTCGGGACTAGCAGAAACAATGAGCAGTTCTTC. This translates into CASRFGTSRNNEQFF.

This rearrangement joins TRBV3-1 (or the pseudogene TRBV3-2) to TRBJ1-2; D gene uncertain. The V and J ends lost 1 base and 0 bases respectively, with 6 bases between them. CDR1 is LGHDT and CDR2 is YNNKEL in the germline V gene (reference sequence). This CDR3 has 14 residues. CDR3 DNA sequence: TGTGCCAGCAGCCAAGTCCCAGCTAACTATGGCTACACCTTC. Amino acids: CASSQVPANYGYTF.

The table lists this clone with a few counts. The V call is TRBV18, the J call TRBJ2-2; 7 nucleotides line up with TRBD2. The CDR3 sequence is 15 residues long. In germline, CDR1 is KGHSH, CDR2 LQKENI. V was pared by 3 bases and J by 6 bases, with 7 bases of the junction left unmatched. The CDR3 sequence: CASSPKSTSPGELFF. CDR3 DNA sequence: TGTGCCAGCTCACCCAAGTCGACTAGCCCCGGGGAGCTGTTTTTT.

The CDR3 DNA is TGTGCCAGCAGTTACGGGCAGGGCATCTACAATGAGCAGTTCTTC. Translation: CASSYGQGIYNEQFF. The chain couples TRBV6-2 or TRBV6-3 to TRBJ2-1, with a weak D call TRBD1 (5 bases). This CDR3 has 15 amino acids. The V gene's germline CDR1 is MNHEY and CDR2 SVGEGT. V was cut by 2 bases and J by 3 bases, with 11 bases left in between.

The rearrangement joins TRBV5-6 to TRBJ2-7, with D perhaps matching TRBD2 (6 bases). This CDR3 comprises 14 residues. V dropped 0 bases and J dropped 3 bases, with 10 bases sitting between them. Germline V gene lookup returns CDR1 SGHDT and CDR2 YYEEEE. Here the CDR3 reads CASSLAGSLYEQYF. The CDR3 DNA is TGTGCCAGCAGCTTGGCCGGGAGCCTCTACGAGCAGTACTTC.

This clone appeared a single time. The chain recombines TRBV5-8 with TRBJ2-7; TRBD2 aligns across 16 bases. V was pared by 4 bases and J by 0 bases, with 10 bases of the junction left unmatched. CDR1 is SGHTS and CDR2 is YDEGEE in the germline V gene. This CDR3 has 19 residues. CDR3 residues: CASSRAGTSGRGSSYEQYF. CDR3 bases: TGTGCCAGCAGCCGGGCCGGGACTAGCGGGAGGGGGAGCTCCTACGAGCAGTACTTC.

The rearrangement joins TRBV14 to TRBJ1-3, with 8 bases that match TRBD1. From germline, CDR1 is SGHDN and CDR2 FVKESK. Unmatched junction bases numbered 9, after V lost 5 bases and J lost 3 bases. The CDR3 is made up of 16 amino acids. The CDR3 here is CASSSTTGVYGNTIYF. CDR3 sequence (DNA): TGTGCCAGCAGCTCCACGACAGGGGTCTATGGAAACACCATATATTTT.

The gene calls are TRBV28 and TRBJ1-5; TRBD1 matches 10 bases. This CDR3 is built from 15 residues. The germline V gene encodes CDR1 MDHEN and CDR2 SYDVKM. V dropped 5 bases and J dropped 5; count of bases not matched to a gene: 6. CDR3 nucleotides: TGTGCCAGCAGTCCGGGACAGGGGAGAGATCAGCCCCAGCATTTT. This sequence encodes CASSPGQGRDQPQHF.

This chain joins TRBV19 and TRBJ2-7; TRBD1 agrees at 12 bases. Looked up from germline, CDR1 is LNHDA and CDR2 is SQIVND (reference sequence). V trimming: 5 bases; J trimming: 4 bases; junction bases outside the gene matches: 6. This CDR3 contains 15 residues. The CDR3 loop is CASSPGTGGFYEQYF. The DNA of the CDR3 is TGTGCCAGTAGTCCAGGGACAGGGGGCTTTTACGAGCAGTACTTC.

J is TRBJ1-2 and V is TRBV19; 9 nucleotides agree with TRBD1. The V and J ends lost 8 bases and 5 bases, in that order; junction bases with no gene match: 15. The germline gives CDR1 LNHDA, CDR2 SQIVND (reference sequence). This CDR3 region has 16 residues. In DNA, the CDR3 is TGTGCCAGTGGAAGGGGGGCACAGGGGGCTGTATATGGCTACACCTTC. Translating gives CASGRGAQGAVYGYTF.

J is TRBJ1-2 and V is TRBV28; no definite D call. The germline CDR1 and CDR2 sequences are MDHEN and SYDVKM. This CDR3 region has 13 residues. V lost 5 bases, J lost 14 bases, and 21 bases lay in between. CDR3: CASSPNDIPAKTF. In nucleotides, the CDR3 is TGTGCCAGCAGTCCGAATGACATCCCCGCTAAGACCTTC.

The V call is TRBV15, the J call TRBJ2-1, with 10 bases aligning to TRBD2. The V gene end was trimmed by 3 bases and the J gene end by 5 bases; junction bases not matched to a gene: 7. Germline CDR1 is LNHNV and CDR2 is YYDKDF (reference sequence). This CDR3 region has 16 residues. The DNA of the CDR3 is TGTGCCACCAGCAGGGAGCGGGGGGGGCTGGACAATGAGCAGTTCTTC. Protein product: CATSRERGGLDNEQFF.

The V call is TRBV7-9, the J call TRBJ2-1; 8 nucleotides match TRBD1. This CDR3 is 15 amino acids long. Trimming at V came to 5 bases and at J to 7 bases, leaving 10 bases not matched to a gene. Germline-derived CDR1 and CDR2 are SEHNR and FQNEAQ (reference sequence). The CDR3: CASSRGQGAENEQFF. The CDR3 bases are TGTGCCAGCAGCCGTGGGCAGGGGGCGGAAAATGAGCAGTTCTTC.

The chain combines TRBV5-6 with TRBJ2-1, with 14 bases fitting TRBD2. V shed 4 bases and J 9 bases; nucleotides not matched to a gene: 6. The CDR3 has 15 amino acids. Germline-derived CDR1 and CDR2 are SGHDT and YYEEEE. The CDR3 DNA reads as TGTGCCAGCAGCGAGGGACTAGCGGGAGCTAGTGAGCAGTTCTTC. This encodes CASSEGLAGASEQFF. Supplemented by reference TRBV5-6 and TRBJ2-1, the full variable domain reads DAGVTQSPTHLIKTRGQQVTLRCSPKSGHDTVSWYQQALGQGPQFIFQYYEEEERQRGNFPDRFSGHQFPNYSSELNVNALLLGDSALYLCASSEGLAGASEQFFGPGTRLTVL.

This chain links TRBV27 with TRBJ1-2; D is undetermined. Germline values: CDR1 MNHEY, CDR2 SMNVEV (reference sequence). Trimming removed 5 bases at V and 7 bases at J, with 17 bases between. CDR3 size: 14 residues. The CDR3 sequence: CASSTDFGESGYTF. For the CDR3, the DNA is TGTGCCAGCAGTACGGACTTCGGGGAATCTGGCTACACCTTC.

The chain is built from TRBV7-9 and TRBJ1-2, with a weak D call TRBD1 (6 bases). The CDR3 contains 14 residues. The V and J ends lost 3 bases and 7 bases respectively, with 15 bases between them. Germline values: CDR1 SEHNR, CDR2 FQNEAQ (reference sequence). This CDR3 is CASSLGGGAGGYTF. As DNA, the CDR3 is TGTGCCAGCAGCTTGGGTGGGGGGGCCGGTGGCTACACCTTC. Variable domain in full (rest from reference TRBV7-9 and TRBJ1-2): DTGVSQNPRHKITKRGQNVTFRCDPISEHNRLYWYRQTLGQGPEFLTYFQNEAQLEKSRLLSDRFSAERPKGSFSTLEIQRTEQGDSAMYLCASSLGGGAGGYTFGSGTRLTVV.

In DNA form, the CDR3 reads TGTGCCAGCAGCTTAGAAGGGGCTAGCGGCGCTTACAATGAGCAGTTCTTC. Amino acid sequence: CASSLEGASGAYNEQFF. The V gene is TRBV7-8, the J gene TRBJ2-1; 7 bases fit TRBD2. Trimming at V came to 1 base and at J to 4 bases, leaving 10 bases not matched to a gene. The CDR3 runs 17 residues. Germline CDR1 is SGHVS and CDR2 is FQNEAQ.